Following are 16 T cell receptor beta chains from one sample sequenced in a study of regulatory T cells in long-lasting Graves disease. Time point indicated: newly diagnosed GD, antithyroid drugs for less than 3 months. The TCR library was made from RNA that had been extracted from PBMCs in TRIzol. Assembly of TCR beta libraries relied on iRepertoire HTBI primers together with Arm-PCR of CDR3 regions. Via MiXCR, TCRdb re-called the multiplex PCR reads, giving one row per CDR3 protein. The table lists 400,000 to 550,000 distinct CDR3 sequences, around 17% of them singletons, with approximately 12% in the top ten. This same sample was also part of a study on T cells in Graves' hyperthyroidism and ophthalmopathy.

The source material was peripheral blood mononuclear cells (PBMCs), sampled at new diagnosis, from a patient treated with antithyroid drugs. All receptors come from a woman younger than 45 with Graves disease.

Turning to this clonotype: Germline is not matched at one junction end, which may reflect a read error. CDR3 sequence: CASSQDKREMNEQSF. In nucleotides, the CDR3 is TGTGCCAGCAGCCAAGACAAGCGGGAGATGAATGAGCAGTCCTTC. The rearrangement joins TRBV14 to TRBJ2-1; 8 bases are shared with TRBD2. This CDR3 comprises 15 residues. CDR1 SGHDN and CDR2 FVKESK come from the germline V gene. The full variable domain, in which reference TRBV14 and TRBJ2-1 provide the parts outside the CDR3, is EAGVTQFPSHSVIEKGQTVTLRCDPISGHDNLYWYRRVMGKEIKFLLHFVKESKQDESGMPNNRFLAERTGGTYSTLKVQPAELEDSGVYFCASSQDKREMNEQSFGPGTRLTVL.

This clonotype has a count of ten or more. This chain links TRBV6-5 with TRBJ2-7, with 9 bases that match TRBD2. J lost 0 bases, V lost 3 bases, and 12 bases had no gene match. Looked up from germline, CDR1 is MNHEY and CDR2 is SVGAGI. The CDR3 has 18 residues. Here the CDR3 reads CASSYGRGLALSSYEQYF. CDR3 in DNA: TGTGCCAGCAGTTATGGGCGCGGACTAGCGCTAAGCTCCTACGAGCAGTACTTC.

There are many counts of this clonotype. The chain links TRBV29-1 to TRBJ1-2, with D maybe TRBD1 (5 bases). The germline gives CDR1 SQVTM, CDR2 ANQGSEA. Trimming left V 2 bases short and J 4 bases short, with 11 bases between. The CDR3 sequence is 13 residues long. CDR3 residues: CSVEPGDTYGYTF. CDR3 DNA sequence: TGCAGCGTTGAACCGGGGGATACCTATGGCTACACCTTC. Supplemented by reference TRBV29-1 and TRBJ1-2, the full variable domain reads SAVISQKPSRDICQRGTSLTIQCQVDSQVTMMFWYRQQPGQSLTLIATANQGSEATYESGFVIDKFPISRPNLTFSTLTVSNMSPEDSSIYLCSVEPGDTYGYTFGSGTRLTVV.

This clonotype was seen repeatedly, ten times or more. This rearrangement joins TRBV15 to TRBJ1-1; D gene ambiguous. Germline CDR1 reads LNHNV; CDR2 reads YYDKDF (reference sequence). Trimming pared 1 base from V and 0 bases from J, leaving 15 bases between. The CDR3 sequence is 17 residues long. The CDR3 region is CATSRVPSDIMNTEAFF. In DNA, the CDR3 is TGTGCCACCAGCAGAGTCCCTTCAGATATCATGAACACTGAAGCTTTCTTT.

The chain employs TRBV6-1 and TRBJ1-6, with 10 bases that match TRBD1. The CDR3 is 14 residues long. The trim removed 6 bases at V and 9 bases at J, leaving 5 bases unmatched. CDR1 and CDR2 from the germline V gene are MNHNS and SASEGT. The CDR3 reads CASRSGTGVSPLHF. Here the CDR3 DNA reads TGTGCCAGCAGATCCGGGACAGGGGTTTCACCCCTCCACTTT.

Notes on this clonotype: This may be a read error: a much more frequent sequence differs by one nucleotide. CDR3 amino acids: CASSSRDQETQHF. CDR3 bases: TGTGCCAGCAGTTCCCGGGACCAAGAGACCCAGCACTTC. The V call is TRBV28, the J call TRBJ2-5; D could derive from TRBD1 or TRBD2 (5 bases each). The CDR3 length is 13 residues. CDR1 and CDR2 from the germline V gene are MDHEN and SYDVKM.

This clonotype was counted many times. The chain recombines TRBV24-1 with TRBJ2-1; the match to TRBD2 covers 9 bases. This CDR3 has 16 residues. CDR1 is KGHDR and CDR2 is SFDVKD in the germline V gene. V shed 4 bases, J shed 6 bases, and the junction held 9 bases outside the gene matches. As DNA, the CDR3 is TGTGCCACCAGTGACACGGGACTAGCCCACCCCAATGAGCAGTTCTTC. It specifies CATSDTGLAHPNEQFF.

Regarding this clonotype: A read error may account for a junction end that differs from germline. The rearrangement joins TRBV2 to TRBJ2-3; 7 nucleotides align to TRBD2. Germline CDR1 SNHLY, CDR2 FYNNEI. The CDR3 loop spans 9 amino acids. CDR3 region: CTSGNTQYF. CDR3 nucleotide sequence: TGTACCAGCGGGAATACGCAGTATTTT.

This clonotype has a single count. CDR3 protein: CASQDWLGTEAFF. For the CDR3, the DNA is TGTGCCAGCCAGGACTGGTTGGGAACTGAAGCTTTCTTT. The chain employs TRBV6-4 and TRBJ1-1; D not resolved. Trimming removed 8 bases from V and 5 bases from J, with 15 bases in between. The CDR3 is made up of 13 amino acids. Germline V gene sequence: CDR1 MRHNA, CDR2 SNTAGT.

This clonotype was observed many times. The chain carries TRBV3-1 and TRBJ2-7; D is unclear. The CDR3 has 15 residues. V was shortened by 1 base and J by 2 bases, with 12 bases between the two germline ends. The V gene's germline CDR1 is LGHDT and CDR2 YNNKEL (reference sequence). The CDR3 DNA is TGTGCCAGCAGCCAAGCTGTTGCAGGAGCCTACGAGCAGTACTTC. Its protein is CASSQAVAGAYEQYF.

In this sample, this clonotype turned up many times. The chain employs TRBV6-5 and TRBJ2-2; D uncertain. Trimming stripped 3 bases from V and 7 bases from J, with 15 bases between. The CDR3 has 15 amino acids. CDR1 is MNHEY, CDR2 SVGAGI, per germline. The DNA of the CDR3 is TGTGCCAGCAGTTATGCCCCCAGTCATGGCGGGGAGCTGTTTTTT. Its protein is CASSYAPSHGGELFF.

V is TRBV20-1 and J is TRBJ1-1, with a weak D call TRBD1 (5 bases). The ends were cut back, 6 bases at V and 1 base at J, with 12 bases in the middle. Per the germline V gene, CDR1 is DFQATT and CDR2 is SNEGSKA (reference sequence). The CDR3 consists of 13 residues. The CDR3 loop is CSALGTQNTEAFF. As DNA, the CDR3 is TGCAGTGCCCTCGGGACGCAGAACACTGAAGCTTTCTTT.

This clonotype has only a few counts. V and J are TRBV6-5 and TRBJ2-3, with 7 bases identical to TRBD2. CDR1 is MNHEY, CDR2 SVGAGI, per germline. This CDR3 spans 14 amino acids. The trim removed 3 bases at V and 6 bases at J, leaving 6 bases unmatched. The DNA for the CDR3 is TGTGCCAGCAGTTATGCGGGAGCGGCGGATACGCAGTATTTT. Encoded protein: CASSYAGAADTQYF.

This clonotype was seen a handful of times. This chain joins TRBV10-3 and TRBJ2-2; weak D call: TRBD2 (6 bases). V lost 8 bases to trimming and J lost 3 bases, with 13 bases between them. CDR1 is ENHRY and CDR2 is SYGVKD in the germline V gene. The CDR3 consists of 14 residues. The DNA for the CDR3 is TGTGCCATCCAAACTAGGAGGGACACCGGGGAGCTGTTTTTT. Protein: CAIQTRRDTGELFF.

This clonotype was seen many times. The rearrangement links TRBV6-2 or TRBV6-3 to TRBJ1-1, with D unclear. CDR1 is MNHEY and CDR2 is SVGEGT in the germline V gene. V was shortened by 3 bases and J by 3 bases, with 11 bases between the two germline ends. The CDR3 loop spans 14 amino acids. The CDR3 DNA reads TGTGCCAGCAGTTATCAGGCCACTCACACTGAAGCTTTCTTT. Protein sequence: CASSYQATHTEAFF.

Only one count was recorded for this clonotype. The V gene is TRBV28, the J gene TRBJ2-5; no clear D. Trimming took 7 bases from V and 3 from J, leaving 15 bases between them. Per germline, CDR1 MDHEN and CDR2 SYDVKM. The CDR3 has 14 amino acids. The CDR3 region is CASNIPGFEETQYF. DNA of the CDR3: TGTGCCAGCAACATTCCGGGCTTCGAAGAGACCCAGTACTTC.